This is a list of T cell receptor beta chains from one sample in a study of blood T cells in healthy people across ages. One entry per CDR3 protein results from TCRdb running MiXCR on the 5' RACE reads. Here the sample spans roughly 800,000 distinct CDR3 sequences, 20% to 30% being singletons. This sample was also put to use in a study of T cells of mothers and their children.

The material sequenced was blood. The receptors were gathered from a boy under 18 in good health. The CDR3 runs from the conserved cysteine through the conserved F or W. A D gene is named only where the DNA matches it firmly. Some rows mark clone size as missing; the rest say once, few, many or name a class of expanded clone.

TRBV2	-	-	TRBJ2-5	CASSEAGGGRQETQYF	TGTGCCAGCAGTGAAGCTGGCGGGGGCAGACAAGAGACCCAGTACTTC
TRBV3-1	TRBD1	-	TRBJ2-7	CASRHRDRVDEQYF	TGTGCCAGCAGGCACCGGGACAGGGTGGACGAGCAGTACTTC
TRBV6-1	-	-	TRBJ2-1	CASTVSSSYNEQFF	TGTGCCAGCACGGTCTCTAGCTCCTACAATGAGCAGTTCTTC
TRBV13	TRBD1	-	TRBJ2-7	CASSSRQGWSEQYF	TGTGCCAGCAGCTCCAGACAGGGCTGGAGCGAGCAGTACTTC
TRBV11-2	-	-	TRBJ2-1	CASSLAGDAPFF	TGTGCCAGCAGCTTAGCGGGAGATGCCCCGTTCTTC
TRBV6-2/TRBV6-3	-	few	TRBJ2-1	CASSYPGGDEQFF	TGTGCCAGCAGTTACCCCGGTGGCGATGAGCAGTTCTTC
TRBV7-2	-	-	TRBJ1-1	CASSLRLAGAEAFF	TGTGCCAGCAGCTTACGTCTCGCCGGGGCTGAAGCTTTCTTT
TRBV27	-	few	TRBJ2-2	CASSLYFRVTGELFF	TGTGCCAGCAGTTTATATTTTCGGGTCACCGGGGAGCTGTTTTTT
TRBV7-2	TRBD1	-	TRBJ2-7	CASSLSATGVREQYF	TGTGCCAGCAGCTTAAGCGCGACAGGGGTAAGGGAGCAGTACTTC
TRBV7-3	TRBD1	once	TRBJ1-1	CASSEDRGRGGTEAFF	TGTGCCAGCAGCGAGGACAGGGGGCGCGGAGGCACTGAAGCTTTCTTT
TRBV20-1	-	-	TRBJ2-5	CSAGRIQETQYF	TGCAGTGCGGGGCGGATCCAAGAGACCCAGTACTTC
TRBV29-1	-	-	TRBJ2-7	CSVEGQGEVYEQYF	TGCAGCGTTGAAGGCCAGGGGGAGGTCTACGAGCAGTACTTC
TRBV29-1	TRBD1	few	TRBJ2-1	CSAPTGESSYNEQFF	TGCAGCGCCCCTACAGGGGAGAGCTCCTACAATGAGCAGTTCTTC
TRBV29-1	TRBD1	once	TRBJ2-7	CSVITGDRTDSSYEQYF	TGCAGCGTCATTACGGGGGACAGGACCGATAGCTCCTACGAGCAGTACTTC
TRBV7-9	-	-	TRBJ1-1	CASSMLGVQNTEAFF	TGTGCCAGCAGCATGCTAGGGGTCCAAAACACTGAAGCTTTCTTT
TRBV5-1	TRBD1	-	TRBJ2-2	CASSLHGQGRAGELFF	TGCGCCAGCAGCCTCCATGGACAGGGGCGAGCGGGGGAGCTGTTTTTT
TRBV12-3/TRBV12-4	TRBD1	-	TRBJ1-4	CASSRRTGGINEKLFF	TGTGCCAGCAGTAGACGGACAGGAGGGATTAATGAAAAACTGTTTTTT
TRBV2	TRBD2	few	TRBJ2-1	CASSGSLATSGGAYNEQFF	TGTGCCAGCAGTGGCAGCCTTGCGACTAGCGGGGGGGCCTACAATGAGCAGTTCTTC
TRBV28	-	-	TRBJ1-4	CASSFLGSNEKLFF	TGTGCCAGCAGTTTTCTGGGGAGTAATGAAAAACTGTTTTTT
TRBV7-9	-	few	TRBJ2-3	CASSQQGSTDTQYF	TGTGCCAGCAGTCAACAGGGAAGTACAGATACGCAGTATTTT
TRBV7-9	-	-	TRBJ2-1	CASSPFLGGALPHEQFF	TGTGCCAGCAGCCCCTTCTTAGGGGGGGCCCTTCCCCATGAGCAGTTCTTC
TRBV28	-	few	TRBJ2-7	CASSFPGGVTAYEQYF	TGTGCCAGCAGTTTCCCGGGCGGGGTAACTGCCTACGAGCAGTACTTC
TRBV19	-	-	TRBJ1-1	CASTHTGTANTEAFF	TGTGCCAGTACCCATACCGGGACCGCGAACACTGAAGCTTTCTTT
TRBV7-9	TRBD1	-	TRBJ2-7	CASSLGDRVNEQYF	TGTGCCAGCAGCTTAGGAGACAGGGTAAACGAGCAGTACTTC
TRBV6-6	-	few	TRBJ2-7	CASSPTLADSSYEQYF	TGTGCCAGCAGCCCAACCCTAGCGGACAGCTCCTACGAGCAGTACTTC
TRBV2	-	few	TRBJ1-6	CASSSGSYNSPLHF	TGTGCCAGCAGTTCCGGGTCCTATAATTCACCCCTCCACTTT
TRBV3-1	-	-	TRBJ1-6	CASSQVQYNSPLHF	TGTGCCAGCAGCCAAGTTCAGTATAATTCACCCCTCCACTTT
TRBV5-1	TRBD2	-	TRBJ2-1	CASSWTSGVGSYNEQFF	TGCGCCAGCAGCTGGACTAGCGGGGTTGGCTCCTACAATGAGCAGTTCTTC
TRBV5-4	-	few	TRBJ2-3	CATRDGTDTQYF	TGTGCCACGAGGGACGGCACAGATACGCAGTATTTT
TRBV2	TRBD1	few	TRBJ1-2	CASSEAGGFGYTF	TGTGCCAGCAGTGAAGCAGGGGGCTTTGGCTACACCTTC
TRBV5-5	-	-	TRBJ1-4	CASSLDGREEKLFF	TGTGCCAGCAGCTTGGACGGGAGGGAGGAAAAACTGTTTTTT
TRBV10-3	TRBD1	-	TRBJ2-5	CAISEPGQGETQYF	TGTGCCATCAGTGAGCCGGGACAGGGGGAGACCCAGTACTTC
TRBV7-2	TRBD1	few	TRBJ2-5	CASSLVRGRQETQYF	TGCGCCAGCAGCCTAGTCAGGGGGCGACAAGAGACCCAGTACTTC
TRBV12-3/TRBV12-4	-	-	TRBJ2-3	CASSSSGRGPTDTQYF	-
TRBV5-1	-	many	TRBJ2-5	CASSLSETQYF	TGTGCCAGCAGTTTATCAGAGACCCAGTACTTC
TRBV12-3/TRBV12-4	-	few	TRBJ1-3	CASSPSGTGNTIYF	TGTGCCAGCAGTCCCTCGGGGACTGGAAACACCATATATTTT
TRBV7-2	-	-	TRBJ2-1	CASSLVADPDNEQFF	TGTGCCAGCAGCTTAGTGGCCGATCCCGACAATGAGCAGTTCTTC
TRBV4-1	-	-	TRBJ2-7	CASSQEVSTYEQYF	TGCGCCAGCAGCCAAGAGGTATCTACCTACGAGCAGTACTTC
TRBV4-3	-	few	TRBJ2-1	CASSQDLGWNNEQFF	TGCGCCAGCAGCCAAGATCTGGGGTGGAACAATGAGCAGTTCTTC
TRBV20-1	-	-	TRBJ1-1	CSASDTGTEAFF	TGCAGTGCTAGCGATACAGGGACTGAAGCTTTCTTT
TRBV21-1	-	few	TRBJ1-4	CASSKGPGHKGVNEKLFF	TGTGCCAGCAGCAAAGGTCCGGGGCACAAGGGGGTTAATGAAAAACTGTTTTTT
TRBV10-3	TRBD1	-	TRBJ2-1	CAISESQGNNEQFF	TGTGCCATCAGTGAGTCACAGGGGAACAATGAGCAGTTCTTC
TRBV3-1	TRBD2	-	TRBJ2-1	CASSTHAGGRYNEQFF	TGTGCCAGCTCAACCCATGCGGGAGGGCGATACAATGAGCAGTTCTTC
TRBV3-1	-	few	TRBJ2-7	CASSQERSEQYF	TGTGCCAGCAGCCAAGAACGGAGCGAGCAGTACTTC
TRBV11-2	-	-	TRBJ2-5	CASSPRVLETQYF	TGTGCCAGCAGCCCGAGGGTTTTGGAGACCCAGTACTTC
TRBV6-5	TRBD2	-	TRBJ2-3	CASSLRRGGSTDTQYF	TGTGCCAGCAGTTTAAGGCGGGGGGGCAGCACAGATACGCAGTATTTT